This T cell receptor beta chain was identified during a study of identical twins. Study-wide points: Part of the zero-insertion signal could reflect confounding by invariant MAIT and iNKT cells. Within beta out-of-frame sequences, the excess sharing observed between twins was weaker.

One entry per CDR3 protein results from TCRdb running MiXCR on the 5' RACE reads. The data hold hundreds of thousands of distinct CDR3 sequences, with over 8.5% observed a single time. Germline loops: CDR1 LGHDT, CDR2 YNNKEL (reference sequence). This CDR3 region has 14 residues. V dropped 2 bases and J dropped 6 bases, with 13 bases sitting between them. With regard to this clonotype: Its antigen is not known.

These data are also associated with another study on yellow fever vaccine responses in identical twins.

This chain connects TRBV3-1 to TRBJ1-1; D possibly corresponds to TRBD1 (6 bases). Sequencing was done on a sample of PBMCs. This sequence originates from a woman aged 18-29 years in good health. The CDR3: CASSQRGGDSEAFF. The CDR3 nucleotides read TGTGCCAGCAGCCAAAGGGGGGGGGACTCTGAAGCTTTCTTT.